One and the same sample provided the 26 T cell receptor beta chains below, sequenced in a study of beta chain features in type 1 diabetes. Findings and caveats of the study: There was a moderate but significant shortening of TCRB CDR3s in all four CD4+ subsets of Type 1 diabetes patients.

TCRB transcripts that were expressed got sequenced, as all of the isolated RNA had been reverse transcribed. Assay: immunoSEQ multiplex PCR; the TCRdb copy retains only in-frame clones and omits some. The sample has about 260,000 clones, approximately 25% seen once. Their antigens are not known. The source material was naive CD4+ T cells from blood. The origin of the receptors is a woman in her 30s with type 1 diabetes.

This clone was picked up a small number of times. J is TRBJ1-1 and V is TRBV28, with D hard to call. CDR1 MDHEN and CDR2 SYDVKM come from the germline V gene. Trimming pared 3 bases from V and 7 bases from J, leaving 9 bases between. The CDR3 length is 12 residues. The CDR3 is CASSLRGNEAFF. For the CDR3, the DNA is TGTGCCAGCAGTTTGAGAGGGAATGAAGCTTTCTTT.

This clone has a handful of counts. The V and J genes are TRBV18 and TRBJ2-5; D perhaps matches TRBD1 (5 bases). This CDR3 is 15 amino acids long. Deletions cut 0 bases from V and 1 base from J, with 9 bases between. Per germline, CDR1 KGHSH and CDR2 LQKENI. The CDR3: CASSPPQGIQETQYF. The DNA for the CDR3 is TGTGCCAGCTCACCACCGCAGGGAATCCAAGAGACCCAGTACTTC.

This clone was detected a few times. The chain uses TRBV25-1 and TRBJ2-1; D remains ambiguous. The V gene lost 2 bases and the J gene lost 8 bases, with 13 bases spanning the gap. Germline CDR1 reads MGHDK; CDR2 reads SYGVNS. The CDR3 is made up of 14 amino acids. CDR3 coding DNA: TGTGCCAGCAGTGAACAGAATTATCTGGATGAGCAGTTCTTC. Its translation: CASSEQNYLDEQFF.

In its sample, this clone was seen a few times. This chain uses TRBV5-1 with TRBJ2-5; D might be TRBD2 (6 bases). The germline gives CDR1 SGHRS, CDR2 YFSETQ. The CDR3 covers 14 residues. The ends were cut back, 4 bases at V and 1 base at J, with 11 bases in the middle. The CDR3 DNA reads TGCGCCAGCAGCCCGGGGGACTCCCAAGAGACCCAGTACTTC. This codes for CASSPGDSQETQYF.

This CDR3 reads CAWSLFGYIRQETQYF. CDR3 DNA: TGTGCCTGGAGTCTCTTTGGATATATCAGGCAAGAGACCCAGTACTTC. The rearrangement links TRBV30 to TRBJ2-5; D gene ambiguous. The CDR3 extends over 16 amino acids. Germline V gene data show CDR1 as GTSNPN and CDR2 as SVGIG (reference sequence). Trimming left V 2 bases short and J 2 bases short, with 18 bases between.

This clone was detected a few times. CDR3 protein: CASSLGTSGRASTDTQYF. CDR3 DNA sequence: TGCGCCAGCAGCTTGGGGACTAGCGGGAGGGCCTCGACAGATACGCAGTATTTT. The chain has TRBV5-1 and TRBJ2-3, with TRBD2 matching 15 bases. Trimming at V came to 0 bases and at J to 3 bases, leaving 5 bases not matched to a gene. Germline values: CDR1 SGHRS, CDR2 YFSETQ. The CDR3 runs to 18 residues. The full variable domain, in which reference TRBV5-1 and TRBJ2-3 provide the parts outside the CDR3, is KAGVTQTPRYLIKTRGQQVTLSCSPISGHRSVSWYQQTPGQGLQFLFEYFSETQRNKGNFPGRFSGRQFSNSRSEMNVSTLELGDSALYLCASSLGTSGRASTDTQYFGPGTRLTVL.

This sequence joins TRBV4-2 and TRBJ2-7; D may be TRBD2 (5 bases). This CDR3 has 14 residues. Trimming cost V 0 bases and J 6 bases, with 12 bases left between them. The germline V gene encodes CDR1 LGHNA and CDR2 YNFKEQ. CDR3 sequence (DNA): TGTGCCAGCAGCCAAGATGCTAGCCCCGGCGAGCAGTACTTC. Translated, it gives CASSQDASPGEQYF.

This clone was counted a few times. The chain links TRBV4-3 to TRBJ2-7; the D gene is possibly TRBD1 (5 bases). The tail of the sequence fits TRBJ2-5 better, so the J call may be wrong. Germline values: CDR1 LGHNA, CDR2 YSLEER. CDR3 length equals 13 residues. The CDR3: CASSLQGTETQYF. For the CDR3, the DNA is TGCGCCAGCAGCCTCCAGGGAACAGAGACCCAGTACTTC.

This sequence joins TRBV29-1 and TRBJ2-3, with 8 bases lining up with TRBD2. Germline CDR1 SQVTM, CDR2 ANQGSEA. V dropped 3 bases and J dropped 2; count of bases not matched to a gene: 7. There are 15 residues in the CDR3. The CDR3, as DNA: TGCAGCGTTGAGGGACTAGATCATAACACAGATACGCAGTATTTT. Its protein is CSVEGLDHNTDTQYF.

This clone was detected only a few times. The V and J genes are TRBV7-9 and TRBJ2-7; maybe TRBD2 (6 bases). The CDR3 contains 16 residues. CDR1 is SEHNR and CDR2 is FQNEAQ in the germline V gene (reference sequence). V was trimmed by 5 bases and J by 7 bases, leaving 24 bases between them. CDR3 DNA: TGTGCCAGCAGCCAACCCTACCAGGGAGGTGATGTTGAGCAGTACTTC. Amino acids: CASSQPYQGGDVEQYF.

This chain connects TRBV2 to TRBJ1-1; D gene ambiguous. The CDR3 has 13 amino acids. Germline lookup yields CDR1 SNHLY and CDR2 FYNNEI. V was shortened by 3 bases and J by 1 base, with 6 bases between the two germline ends. Here the CDR3 reads CASSDAGNTEAFF. The CDR3 DNA reads as TGTGCCAGCAGTGACGCGGGGAACACTGAAGCTTTCTTT.

This clone has just one count. This chain connects TRBV20-1 to TRBJ1-1, with D hard to call. The germline V and J ends were trimmed by 7 bases and 7 bases, with 4 bases remaining between them. This CDR3 has 8 residues. Looked up from germline, CDR1 is DFQATT and CDR2 is SNEGSKA (reference sequence). CDR3 residues: CSGGEAFF. The CDR3 coding sequence is TGCAGTGGAGGTGAAGCTTTCTTT.

This clone appeared a few times. CDR3 residues: CSASVGLSGELFF. The CDR3 nucleotides are TGCAGCGCATCGGTTGGACTATCCGGGGAGCTGTTTTTT. The J gene is TRBJ2-2, the V gene TRBV29-1; possible D gene TRBD2, 6 bases. The V end lost 7 bases, the J end lost 6 bases, and 15 bases lay between the germline ends. Germline lookup yields CDR1 SQVTM and CDR2 ANQGSEA. The CDR3 consists of 13 residues.

This clone was seen only once. The V call is TRBV19, the J call TRBJ1-1, with a possible D match to TRBD1 (6 bases). The CDR3 has 13 residues. The V gene's germline CDR1 is LNHDA and CDR2 SQIVND (reference sequence). V was shortened by 5 bases and J by 7 bases, with 14 bases between the two germline ends. The CDR3 is CASSALQGIEAFF. Here the CDR3 DNA reads TGTGCCAGTAGTGCCCTACAGGGAATTGAAGCTTTCTTT.

In this sample, this clone turned up a few times. This chain uses TRBV7-9 with TRBJ2-3, with a tentative D call TRBD2 (5 bases). Germline V gives CDR1 SEHNR, CDR2 FQNEAQ (reference sequence). Trimming left V 1 base short and J 2 bases short, with 7 bases between. The CDR3 length is 14 residues. The CDR3 loop is CASSLGLLTDTQYF. The CDR3 DNA reads TGTGCCAGCAGCTTAGGACTACTCACAGATACGCAGTATTTT. Together with reference TRBV7-9 and TRBJ2-3, the CDR3 gives the full variable domain: DTGVSQNPRHKITKRGQNVTFRCDPISEHNRLYWYRQTLGQGPEFLTYFQNEAQLEKSRLLSDRFSAERPKGSFSTLEIQRTEQGDSAMYLCASSLGLLTDTQYFGPGTRLTVL.

The chain recombines TRBV25-1 with TRBJ2-7, with TRBD1 identical over 7 bases. The germline gives CDR1 MGHDK, CDR2 SYGVNS. The CDR3 totals 13 residues. V lost 4 bases and J lost 4; bases outside the gene matches: 4. As DNA, the CDR3 is TGTGCCAGCAGTGCGACAGGGACATACGAGCAGTACTTC. The encoded protein is CASSATGTYEQYF.

As to this clone: The sample contains more than one DNA sequence encoding this CDR3. V usage is TRBV5-1 and J usage is TRBJ2-5; the D is unclear. Per germline, CDR1 SGHRS and CDR2 YFSETQ. V lost 1 base, J lost 4 bases, and 5 bases lay in between. This CDR3 is built from 12 residues. The CDR3 nucleotides read TGCGCCAGCAGCTTGTATCGAGAGACCCAGTACTTC. This encodes CASSLYRETQYF.

This clone was recorded once. The genes are TRBV4-1 and TRBJ1-3; D is undetermined. Germline CDR1 MGHRA, CDR2 YSYEKL. Trimming took off 0 bases at V and 2 bases at J, with 11 bases between the two ends. CDR3 length: 16 residues. DNA for the CDR3: TGCGCCAGCAGCCAAGATCGATGGGAGACTGGAAACACCATATATTTT. Encoded protein: CASSQDRWETGNTIYF.

This clone was seen a handful of times. J is TRBJ2-2 and V is TRBV5-6, with D unclear. CDR3 length: 13 residues. Germline values: CDR1 SGHDT, CDR2 YYEEEE. The V end lost 2 bases, the J end lost 4 bases, and 6 bases lay between the germline ends. The CDR3 sequence: CASSFKFTGELFF. The CDR3 DNA reads TGTGCCAGCAGCTTCAAATTCACCGGGGAGCTGTTTTTT.

This clone was recorded a few times. The chain joins TRBV10-3 to TRBJ2-3; no clear D gene. Germline-derived CDR1 and CDR2 are ENHRY and SYGVKD. This CDR3 contains 15 residues. V shed 2 bases and J shed 1 base, with 10 bases lying between them. The CDR3 DNA sequence: TGTGCCATCAGTGAGGGGCCATTCGGCACAGATACGCAGTATTTT. This codes for CAISEGPFGTDTQYF.

This clone has just a few counts. This chain uses TRBV7-9 with TRBJ2-3, with 7 nucleotides matching TRBD1. This CDR3 spans 13 amino acids. Per the germline V gene, CDR1 is SEHNR and CDR2 is FQNEAQ (reference sequence). V gave up 5 bases and J gave up 4 bases; unmatched junction bases: 3. The CDR3: CASSIGTADTQYF. CDR3 in DNA: TGTGCCAGCAGCATAGGGACAGCAGATACGCAGTATTTT.

This clone appeared a few times. The rearrangement uses TRBV7-2 and TRBJ2-3, with unresolved D. V gave up 0 bases and J gave up 6 bases, with 7 bases separating them. There are 13 residues in the CDR3. Per germline, CDR1 SGHTA and CDR2 FQGNSA. CDR3 sequence (DNA): TGTGCCAGCAGCTTAGCAGTTCGGGATACGCAGTATTTT. This translates into CASSLAVRDTQYF. The full variable domain, rest sourced from reference TRBV7-2 and TRBJ2-3, is GAGVSQSPSNKVTEKGKDVELRCDPISGHTALYWYRQSLGQGLEFLIYFQGNSAPDKSGLPSDRFSAERTGGSVSTLTIQRTQQEDSAVYLCASSLAVRDTQYFGPGTRLTVL.

The V gene is TRBV28, the J gene TRBJ2-3; D is possibly TRBD2 (5 bases). Germline V CDR1 and CDR2: MDHEN, SYDVKM. The V end was cut by 5 bases, the J end by 3 bases, with 9 bases between. The CDR3 is made up of 13 amino acids. The CDR3 DNA reads as TGTGCCAGCAGTGCCGGGGATACAGATACGCAGTATTTT. This encodes CASSAGDTDTQYF.

The chain couples TRBV29-1 to TRBJ1-2; D is possibly TRBD1 (5 bases). The germline gives CDR1 SQVTM, CDR2 ANQGSEA. Trimming shortened V by 0 bases and J by 8 bases, and 13 bases separated the two germline ends. The CDR3 has 13 amino acids. The CDR3 region is CSVEDLQGEGYTF. The CDR3 DNA is TGCAGCGTTGAAGATCTTCAGGGTGAAGGCTACACCTTC.

This clone was picked up a small number of times. Here the CDR3 reads CASSLGQNQPQHF. The CDR3 DNA is TGCGCCAGCAGCTTGGGCCAGAATCAGCCCCAGCATTTT. The chain carries TRBV5-1 and TRBJ1-5; D is undetermined. Germline V CDR1 and CDR2: SGHRS, YFSETQ. The CDR3 runs 13 residues. The V and J ends lost 0 bases and 4 bases respectively, with 5 bases between them.

This clone was picked up a small number of times. The chain links TRBV18 to TRBJ1-2; 8 positions agree with TRBD1. The CDR3 loop spans 15 amino acids. CDR1 is KGHSH, CDR2 LQKENI, per germline. The ends lost 3 bases at V and 1 base at J; junction bases unmatched: 4. The CDR3 is CASSPSDRVNYGYTF. CDR3 DNA sequence: TGTGCCAGCTCACCCTCGGACAGGGTTAACTATGGCTACACCTTC.